A selection of T cell receptor beta chains follows, all from one sample in a study of STAT5B mutations in CD4+ large granular lymphocyte leukemia. Clones were read by immunoSEQ multiplex PCR, and TCRdb kept only the in-frame ones, dropping some. The repertoire includes tens of thousands of clones, over 70% of them detected once, and around 0.57% sits in the top ten. The sample taken for sequencing was CD4+ T cells from blood buffy coats. All receptors derive from a human donor in good health. Each CDR3 is given without its conserved first and last residue. Not every row has a clone size; where given, it reads once, few, many or a size class.

v_gene	j_gene	abundance	CDR3aa
TRBV2	TRBJ1-2	NA	ASSETPLGYT
TRBV7-2	TRBJ2-7	NA	ASSLTGGVQY
TRBV7-8	TRBJ2-5	NA	ASSQQGIETQY
TRBV20-1	TRBJ2-7	NA	SATKNYEQY
TRBV7-8	TRBJ2-2	NA	ASSPRTGDTGELF
TRBV27	TRBJ2-4	NA	ASSQRTGSIQY
TRBV6-5	TRBJ1-5	NA	ASSYRTGGNQPQH
TRBV19	TRBJ1-2	NA	ASSAAGTGANYGYT
TRBV5-5	TRBJ2-7	NA	ASNTGHSQREQY
TRBV10-3	TRBJ2-7	NA	AISASLAGGSYEQY
TRBV6-5	TRBJ2-7	NA	ASSYRRAYEQY
TRBV2	TRBJ2-3	NA	ASRMTSGVTDTQY
TRBV6-1	TRBJ2-1	NA	ASSEGRLSSGSFYEQF
TRBV7-9	TRBJ1-1	few	ASSLAPRAEAF
TRBV7-9	TRBJ2-1	once	ASSKGRLESSYNEQF
TRBV6-1	TRBJ2-3	NA	ASLDRGRGTDTQY
TRBV6-6	TRBJ2-5	NA	ASSDRGDQETQY
TRBV11-2	TRBJ2-1	once	ASSLRLAGEQF
TRBV2	TRBJ2-7	NA	ASHRQASEQY
TRBV25-1	TRBJ1-1	few	ASSGQGGTEAF
TRBV27	TRBJ2-2	NA	ASSLSGGSGELF
TRBV6-6	TRBJ2-3	NA	ASRSGGSDTQY
TRBV4-1	TRBJ2-3	once	ASSHPGLAGGLTDTQY
TRBV7-3	TRBJ2-3	NA	ASSPGLVADTQY
TRBV6-8	TRBJ1-3	NA	ASGRGTGNTIY
TRBV7-2	TRBJ2-7	once	ASSPAVGAGTYEQY
TRBV6-5	TRBJ1-1	NA	ASSTETGGPEAF
TRBV27	TRBJ1-2	NA	ASSLKGYGYT
TRBV6-5	TRBJ2-7	NA	ASSYDSYPSYEQY
TRBV6-1	TRBJ2-7	NA	ASTAETWY